This T cell receptor beta chain came from a study of T cells in Graves' hyperthyroidism and ophthalmopathy. The study, taken as a whole, reports: Ophthalmopathy was separated from stable hyperthyroidism by a 13 V-J model.

A word on this clonotype: Its cognate antigen is unknown.

Template material for amplifying TCR beta CDR3 regions consisted of RNA transcripts. The TCR CDR3 was amplified in a first-round RT-PCR using the HTBI primer set. TCRdb passed the multiplex PCR reads through MiXCR, listing each CDR3 protein once. The table records approximately 510,000 distinct CDR3 sequences, 40% to 50% of them present only once. Patients were excluded for uncontrolled infection, other autoimmune disease, pregnancy or lactation. Diagnoses were established using clinical symptoms, serum thyroxine and TRAb, thyroid ultrasound and orbital computed tomography. This clonotype was obtained from an adult woman with Graves' disease, either hyperthyroidism or ophthalmopathy (not recorded which). Sequences were obtained from peripheral blood or thyroid tissue (not recorded which).

The CDR3 sequence is CASSLPETNTGELFF. The CDR3 DNA reads as TGCGCCAGCAGCTTGCCAGAGACGAACACCGGGGAGCTGTTTTTT. The genes are TRBV5-1 and TRBJ2-2; D not certain. Germline CDR1 reads SGHRS; CDR2 reads YFSETQ. The CDR3 contains 15 residues. The V end lost 1 base, the J end lost 0 bases, and 7 bases lay between the germline ends. Complete variable domain (other parts from reference TRBV5-1 and TRBJ2-2): KAGVTQTPRYLIKTRGQQVTLSCSPISGHRSVSWYQQTPGQGLQFLFEYFSETQRNKGNFPGRFSGRQFSNSRSEMNVSTLELGDSALYLCASSLPETNTGELFFGEGSRLTVL.